One and the same sample provided the 22 T cell receptor beta chains below, sequenced in a study of blood T cell repertoires in COVID-19. The method was immunoSEQ multiplex PCR; TCRdb's version includes in-frame clones alone and lacks a portion of them. The sample has around 200,000 clones, 75% to 90% seen once; the top ten hold roughly 4%. The sample taken for sequencing was PBMCs or T cells enriched from blood (not recorded which). The origin of the receptors is a young woman who had been exposed to COVID-19.

This clone was counted only a few times. This chain connects TRBV7-3 to TRBJ1-2, with 8 bases aligning to TRBD1. CDR3 length: 15 amino acids. V lost 0 bases to trimming and J lost 2 bases; unmatched junction nucleotides: 2. Germline V gene sequence: CDR1 SGHTA, CDR2 FQGTGA. CDR3 region: CASSLTGTGNYGYTF. The CDR3 coding sequence is TGTGCCAGCAGCTTAACCGGGACAGGCAACTATGGCTACACCTTC.

This chain links TRBV19 with TRBJ1-1; possible D gene TRBD1, 5 bases. Germline CDR1 LNHDA, CDR2 SQIVND (reference sequence). The V gene lost 3 bases and the J gene lost 0 bases, with 14 bases spanning the gap. The CDR3 has 16 residues. The CDR3 reads CASSMVRGRMNTEAFF. Here the CDR3 DNA reads TGTGCCAGTAGTATGGTTAGGGGCAGGATGAACACTGAAGCTTTCTTT.

The chain couples TRBV3-1 (or the pseudogene TRBV3-2) to TRBJ1-3; the D gene is possibly TRBD1 (6 bases). V lost 0 bases to trimming and J lost 2 bases, with 11 bases between them. The CDR3 loop spans 16 amino acids. The germline CDR1 and CDR2 sequences are LGHDT and YNNKEL (reference sequence). The CDR3 is CASSQDSQGPGNTIYF. In DNA form, the CDR3 reads TGTGCCAGCAGCCAAGATAGTCAGGGGCCTGGAAACACCATATATTTT.

The chain couples TRBV19 to TRBJ1-1; 9 bases match TRBD1. V was clipped by 5 bases and J by 5 bases; unmatched bases: 9. The CDR3 has 15 amino acids. Germline loops: CDR1 LNHDA, CDR2 SQIVND (reference sequence). CDR3 amino acids: CASSAGQGWGTEAFF. CDR3 coding DNA: TGTGCCAGTAGTGCCGGACAGGGGTGGGGTACTGAAGCTTTCTTT.

CDR3 bases: TGTGCCAGCAGTTTGCGGGGGGGGGATAGCAATCAGCCCCAGCATTTT. Its protein is CASSLRGGDSNQPQHF. This chain joins TRBV27 and TRBJ1-5, with a possible D match to TRBD1 (5 bases). Trimming took off 3 bases at V and 0 bases at J, with 12 bases between the two ends. Per the germline V gene, CDR1 is MNHEY and CDR2 is SMNVEV (reference sequence). CDR3 length: 16 amino acids.

The chain is built from TRBV12-3 or TRBV12-4 and TRBJ1-2; 7 bases map to TRBD1. J gave up 7 bases and V 5 bases, and 7 bases lay outside the gene matches. The CDR3 contains 13 residues. As DNA, the CDR3 is TGTGCCAGCAGTGGGACAGAACTACGTGGCTACACCTTC. Protein sequence: CASSGTELRGYTF.

The rearrangement joins TRBV5-1 to TRBJ2-2, with 15 bases lining up with TRBD2. CDR3 size: 17 residues. CDR1 and CDR2 (germline): SGHRS, YFSETQ. The J segment lost 6 bases and the V segment lost 5 bases, leaving 8 bases of the junction unmatched. The CDR3 DNA reads TGCGCCAGCAGATACGACCGGACTAGCGGGGGGGCCGGGGAGCTGTTTTTT. Translating it yields CASRYDRTSGGAGELFF.

The V and J genes are TRBV4-1 and TRBJ1-5; 9 bases map to TRBD1. The ends lost 2 bases at V and 3 bases at J; junction bases unmatched: 8. This CDR3 region has 17 residues. Per germline, CDR1 MGHRA and CDR2 YSYEKL. This chain's CDR3 is CASSQTRDREPNQPQHF. In DNA, the CDR3 is TGCGCCAGCAGCCAAACCCGGGACAGGGAACCCAATCAGCCCCAGCATTTT.

The chain is built from TRBV11-2 and TRBJ2-1; tentative D call: TRBD1 (6 bases). Germline-derived CDR1 and CDR2 are SGHAT and FQNNGV. V was shortened by 5 bases and J by 2 bases, with 10 bases between the two germline ends. This CDR3 spans 14 amino acids. The CDR3 loop reads CASSPRGAYNEQFF. Here the CDR3 DNA reads TGTGCCAGCAGCCCCAGGGGCGCCTACAATGAGCAGTTCTTC. The variable domain in full, completed from reference TRBV11-2 and TRBJ2-1, reads EAGVAQSPRYKIIEKRQSVAFWCNPISGHATLYWYQQILGQGPKLLIQFQNNGVVDDSQLPKDRFSAERLKGVDSTLKIQPAKLEDSAVYLCASSPRGAYNEQFFGPGTRLTVL.

The gene calls are TRBV6-6 and TRBJ1-5, with TRBD1 matching 9 bases. V lost 10 bases and J lost 8; bases outside the gene matches: 15. Germline CDR1 is MNHNY and CDR2 is SVGAGI (reference sequence). The length of the CDR3 is 15 residues. The CDR3 bases are TGTGCCACCACACAGGGGGCGAGGGGTGCCGAGCCCCAGCATTTT. It translates to CATTQGARGAEPQHF.

V and J are TRBV6-5 and TRBJ1-2; D might be TRBD1 (6 bases). CDR3 length equals 12 residues. Germline lookup yields CDR1 MNHEY and CDR2 SVGAGI. V dropped 10 bases and J dropped 2 bases, with 11 bases sitting between them. CDR3: CAIWTDNYGYTF. In DNA form, the CDR3 reads TGTGCCATCTGGACAGACAACTATGGCTACACCTTC.

The V and J genes are TRBV29-1 and TRBJ1-6; no reliable D call. The V gene's germline CDR1 is SQVTM and CDR2 ANQGSEA. CDR3 length equals 13 residues. V was trimmed by 4 bases and J by 6 bases, leaving 10 bases between them. CDR3 DNA sequence: TGCAGCGTTGCACGGGGAGTTAATTCACCCCTCCACTTT. This gives the protein CSVARGVNSPLHF.

In regard to this clone: An end of the junction does not agree with germline; a read error may underlie this. This chain joins TRBV2 and TRBJ1-1; D remains ambiguous. The CDR3 length is 14 residues. In germline, CDR1 is SNHLY, CDR2 FYNNEI. CDR3 loop: CASSRGLADTEAFF. The DNA for the CDR3 is TGTGCTAGCAGTCGGGGTCTGGCTGACACTGAAGCTTTCTTT.

This chain connects TRBV6-5 to TRBJ1-2; no clear D. Germline CDR1 and CDR2: MNHEY and SVGAGI. With 6 bases removed from V and 8 bases from J, the gap between germline ends came to 16 bases. The CDR3 totals 13 residues. The CDR3 sequence: CASSRGGTWGYTF. For the CDR3, the DNA is TGTGCCAGCAGCCGAGGTGGAACATGGGGCTACACCTTC.

With respect to this clone: This same CDR3 is encoded by further DNA sequences in the sample. This chain connects TRBV7-8 to TRBJ1-3; D is unclear. This CDR3 has 15 amino acids. Trimming took 0 bases from V and 0 from J, leaving 6 bases between them. Germline V gives CDR1 SGHVS, CDR2 FQNEAQ. For the CDR3, the DNA is TGTGCCAGCAGCTTAGCAGGCGGCTCTGGAAACACCATATATTTT. Protein sequence: CASSLAGGSGNTIYF.

The chain combines TRBV19 with TRBJ1-1; TRBD1 might be the D (6 bases). The CDR3 has 12 amino acids. The germline V gene encodes CDR1 LNHDA and CDR2 SQIVND (reference sequence). Trimming cost V 5 bases and J 9 bases, with 13 bases left between them. The CDR3 loop is CASSPGQTKAFF. For the CDR3, the DNA is TGTGCCAGTAGTCCCGGACAGACCAAAGCTTTCTTT.

The genes are TRBV2 and TRBJ2-1; D is unresolved. Trimming took 3 bases from V and 9 from J, leaving 9 bases between them. In germline, CDR1 is SNHLY, CDR2 FYNNEI. This CDR3 is 12 amino acids long. CDR3 bases: TGTGCCAGCAGTGACACCGCCGGTGAGCAGTTCTTC. Translated: CASSDTAGEQFF.

The rearrangement joins TRBV2 to TRBJ2-7; 10 bases line up with TRBD1. Trimming cost V 6 bases and J 2 bases; bases outside gene matches: 4. The germline CDR1 and CDR2 sequences are SNHLY and FYNNEI. The CDR3 extends over 14 amino acids. The CDR3 loop is CASRRQGATYEQYF. CDR3 coding DNA: TGTGCCAGCAGGAGACAGGGGGCGACCTACGAGCAGTACTTC.

The chain is built from TRBV28 and TRBJ2-4; 9 positions match TRBD2. Germline lookup yields CDR1 MDHEN and CDR2 SYDVKM. This CDR3 is 15 amino acids long. J was trimmed by 4 bases and V by 3 bases; bases with no gene match: 4. The CDR3 coding sequence is TGTGCCAGCAGTTTTTTGGCGGGGGGGAAAAACATTCAGTACTTC. Its protein is CASSFLAGGKNIQYF.

Comments on this clone: At one end the junction does not follow the germline gene, possibly because of a read error. V and J are TRBV5-1 and TRBJ1-3; 7 nucleotides match TRBD1. CDR1 and CDR2 from the germline V gene are SGHRS and YFSETQ. The CDR3 runs 21 residues. CDR3 DNA: TGCGCCAGCAGCTTGGAGGGGGCCCAGGGAATAATACCCTCTTCTCGAAAGACCATATATTTT. Its translation is CASSLEGAQGIIPSSRKTIYF.

V is TRBV5-1 and J is TRBJ2-2; D possibly corresponds to TRBD2 (5 bases). This CDR3 contains 14 residues. CDR1 SGHRS and CDR2 YFSETQ come from the germline V gene. Between the trimmed V and J ends, which lost 5 bases and 4 bases, there was a span of 12 bases. The CDR3 region is CASRIAFGTGELFF. CDR3 DNA sequence: TGCGCCAGCAGAATAGCGTTTGGCACCGGGGAGCTGTTTTTT.

The J gene is TRBJ2-7, the V gene TRBV6-1, with a weak D call TRBD1 (5 bases). The CDR3 is made up of 15 amino acids. Germline V gene data show CDR1 as MNHNS and CDR2 as SASEGT. Deletions cut 2 bases from V and 2 bases from J, with 13 bases between. The CDR3 reads CASSERRDRTYEQYF. The CDR3, as DNA: TGTGCCAGCAGTGAACGTCGAGACAGAACCTACGAGCAGTACTTC.